This note documents a single T cell receptor beta chain sequence. The assay was immunoSEQ multiplex PCR, and TCRdb's table has in-frame clones only and misses some. Of fewer than 300,000 clones in the sample, approximately 90% are singletons; the top ten hold approximately 10%. The data stem from a study of blood T cell repertoires in COVID-19. CDR1 is ENHRY and CDR2 is SYGVKD in the germline V gene. The CDR3 totals 17 residues. The V gene end was trimmed by 0 bases and the J gene end by 5 bases; junction bases not matched to a gene: 9. The sequence was collected from a man over 45 with COVID-19, enrolled during active disease. The chain couples TRBV10-3 to TRBJ1-3, with 8 positions matching TRBD1. The sequenced sample consisted of peripheral blood. The CDR3 bases are TGTGCCATCAGTGAGTCTGCAGGGGGCGTTACTAGAAACACCATATATTTT. Amino acids: CAISESAGGVTRNTIYF.